This T cell receptor beta chain is from a study of cytomegalovirus exposure and HLA in healthy donors. General observations from the study: One later analysis, an examination of the approximately 120 validation repertoires, found that first-cohort TCR clusters tended to co-occur in them.

This table comes from immunoSEQ multiplex PCR, and its TCRdb copy is limited to in-frame clones, with some not included. Here the sample spans tens of thousands of clones, around 95% being singletons. Regarding this clone: Its antigen is currently unknown.

The CDR3 has 19 residues. Germline lookup yields CDR1 MDHEN and CDR2 SYDVKM. With V trimmed by 5 bases and J by 7 bases, 15 bases remained unmatched. This sequence originates from a woman under 30 in good health and CMV-seronegative. This chain uses TRBV28 with TRBJ2-1, with 15 bases aligning to TRBD2. The sample consisted of PBMCs. CDR3 sequence reads: CASSPPGLAGGPSENEQFF. The CDR3 DNA sequence: TGTGCCAGCAGTCCACCCGGACTAGCGGGGGGGCCTTCGGAGAATGAGCAGTTCTTC.